The present T cell receptor (beta chain) was sequenced within a study of sequential checkpoint blockade in melanoma. Germline V CDR1 and CDR2: MNHEY, SVGAGI. V shed 7 bases and J 7 bases; nucleotides not matched to a gene: 11. CDR3 length: 14 amino acids. Indicated treatment: randomized to nivolumab then ipilimumab (arm A) or the reverse (arm B). Assay used: immunoSEQ multiplex PCR; TCRdb lists only in-frame clones, some missing. The table shows about 2,000 clones, with approximately 48% occurring only once. J is TRBJ2-7 and V is TRBV6-5; the match to TRBD1 covers 9 bases. This specimen was CD8+ T cells sorted from blood (inferred from file names), taken from a patient given nivolumab and ipilimumab in sequence. The receptor was isolated from a human patient with melanoma. Some clones in this sample may be carry-over from other donors' samples. The CDR3 coding sequence is TGTGCCAGCACCCCGGACAGGGGCGCGGGGGAGCAGTACTTC. It translates to CASTPDRGAGEQYF.